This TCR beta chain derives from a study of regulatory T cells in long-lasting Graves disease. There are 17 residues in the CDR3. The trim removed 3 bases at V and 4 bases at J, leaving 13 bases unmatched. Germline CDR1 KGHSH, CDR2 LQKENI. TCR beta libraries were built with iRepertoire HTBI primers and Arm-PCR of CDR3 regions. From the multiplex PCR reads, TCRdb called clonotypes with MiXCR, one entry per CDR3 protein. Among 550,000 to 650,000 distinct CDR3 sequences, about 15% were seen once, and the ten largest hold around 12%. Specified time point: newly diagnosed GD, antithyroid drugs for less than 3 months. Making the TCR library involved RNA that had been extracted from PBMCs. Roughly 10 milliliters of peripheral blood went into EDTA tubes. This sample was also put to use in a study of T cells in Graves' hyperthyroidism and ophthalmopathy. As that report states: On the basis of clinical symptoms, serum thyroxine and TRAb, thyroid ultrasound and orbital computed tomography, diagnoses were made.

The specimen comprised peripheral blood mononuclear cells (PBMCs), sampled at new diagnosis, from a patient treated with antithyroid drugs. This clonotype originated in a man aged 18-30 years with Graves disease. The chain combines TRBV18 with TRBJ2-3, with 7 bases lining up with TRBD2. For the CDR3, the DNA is TGTGCCAGCTCACCCCTGCGGGGGTTAGAGGGGCCAGATACGCAGTATTTT. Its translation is CASSPLRGLEGPDTQYF.